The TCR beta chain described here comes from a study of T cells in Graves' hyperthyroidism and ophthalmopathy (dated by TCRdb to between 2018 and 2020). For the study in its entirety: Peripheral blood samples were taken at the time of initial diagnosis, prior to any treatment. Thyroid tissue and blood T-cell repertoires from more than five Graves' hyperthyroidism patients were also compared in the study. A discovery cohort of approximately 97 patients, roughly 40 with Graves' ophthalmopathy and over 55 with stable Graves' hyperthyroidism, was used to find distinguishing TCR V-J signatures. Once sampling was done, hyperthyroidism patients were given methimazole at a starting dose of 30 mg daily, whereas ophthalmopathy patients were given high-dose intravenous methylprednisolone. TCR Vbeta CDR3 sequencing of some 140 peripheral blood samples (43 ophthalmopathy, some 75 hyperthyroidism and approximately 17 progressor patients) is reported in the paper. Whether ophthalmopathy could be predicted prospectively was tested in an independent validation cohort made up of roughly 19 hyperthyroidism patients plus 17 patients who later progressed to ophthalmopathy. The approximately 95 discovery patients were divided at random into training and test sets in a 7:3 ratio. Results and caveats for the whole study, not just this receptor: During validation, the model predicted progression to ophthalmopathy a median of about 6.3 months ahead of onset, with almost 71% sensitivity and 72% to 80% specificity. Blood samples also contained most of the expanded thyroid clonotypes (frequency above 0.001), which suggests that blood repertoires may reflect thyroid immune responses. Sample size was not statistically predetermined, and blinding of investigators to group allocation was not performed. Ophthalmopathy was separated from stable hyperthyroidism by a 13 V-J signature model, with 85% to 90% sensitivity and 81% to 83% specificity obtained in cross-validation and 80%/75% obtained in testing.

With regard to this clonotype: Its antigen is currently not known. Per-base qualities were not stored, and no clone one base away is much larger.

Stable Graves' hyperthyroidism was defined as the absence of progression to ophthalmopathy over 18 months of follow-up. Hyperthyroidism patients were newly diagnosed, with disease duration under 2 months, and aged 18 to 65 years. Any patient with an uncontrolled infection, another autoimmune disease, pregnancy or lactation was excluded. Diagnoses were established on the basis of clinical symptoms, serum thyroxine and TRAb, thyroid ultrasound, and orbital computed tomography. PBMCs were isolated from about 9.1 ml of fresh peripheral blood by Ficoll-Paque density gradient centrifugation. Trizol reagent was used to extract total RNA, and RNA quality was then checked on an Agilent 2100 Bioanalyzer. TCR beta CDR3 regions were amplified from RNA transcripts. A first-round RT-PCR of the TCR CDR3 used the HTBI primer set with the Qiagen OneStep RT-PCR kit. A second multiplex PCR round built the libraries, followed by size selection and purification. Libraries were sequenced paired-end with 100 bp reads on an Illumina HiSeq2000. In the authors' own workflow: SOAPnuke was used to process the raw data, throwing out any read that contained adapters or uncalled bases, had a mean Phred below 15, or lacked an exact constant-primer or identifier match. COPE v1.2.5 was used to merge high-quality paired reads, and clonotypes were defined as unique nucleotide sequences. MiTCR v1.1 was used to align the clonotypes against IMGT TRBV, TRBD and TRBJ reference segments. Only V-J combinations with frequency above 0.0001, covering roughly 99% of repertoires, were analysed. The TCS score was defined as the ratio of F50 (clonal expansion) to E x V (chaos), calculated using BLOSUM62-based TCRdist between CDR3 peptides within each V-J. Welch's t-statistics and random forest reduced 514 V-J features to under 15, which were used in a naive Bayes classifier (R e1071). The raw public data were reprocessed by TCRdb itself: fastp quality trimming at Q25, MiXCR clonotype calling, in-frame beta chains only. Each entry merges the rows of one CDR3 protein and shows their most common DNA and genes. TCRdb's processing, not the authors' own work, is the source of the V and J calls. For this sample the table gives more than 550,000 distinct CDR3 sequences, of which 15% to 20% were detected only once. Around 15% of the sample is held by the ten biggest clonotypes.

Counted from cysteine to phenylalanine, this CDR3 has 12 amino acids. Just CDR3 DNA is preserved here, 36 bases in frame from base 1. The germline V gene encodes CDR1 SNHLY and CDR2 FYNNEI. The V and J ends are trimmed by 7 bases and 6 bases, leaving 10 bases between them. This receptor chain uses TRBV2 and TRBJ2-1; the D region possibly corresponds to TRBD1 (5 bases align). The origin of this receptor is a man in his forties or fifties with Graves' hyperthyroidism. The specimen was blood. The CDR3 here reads CASTGYGNEQFF. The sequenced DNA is TGTGCCAGCACAGGGTACGGCAATGAGCAGTTCTTC. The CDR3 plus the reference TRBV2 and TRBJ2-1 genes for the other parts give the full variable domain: EPEVTQTPSHQVTQMGQEVILRCVPISNHLYFYWYRQILGQKVEFLVSFYNNEISEKSEIFDDQFSVERPDGSNFTLKIRSTKLEDSAMYFCASTGYGNEQFFGPGTRLTVL.